Below are 4 T cell receptor beta chains sequenced from a single sample in a study of blood T cell repertoires in COVID-19. TCRdb's copy holds only in-frame clones and misses some; the assay was immunoSEQ multiplex PCR. Of tens of thousands of clones listed, around 90% are singletons. Sequencing used peripheral blood. These receptors originate from a human donor in a cohort sampled during active COVID-19.

The V and J genes are TRBV30 and TRBJ2-3, with D uncertain. The CDR3 runs 12 residues. The germline V gene has CDR1 GTSNPN and CDR2 SVGIG (reference sequence). V lost 3 bases to trimming and J lost 8 bases, with 12 bases between them. As DNA, the CDR3 is TGTGCCTGGAGCGAGTCCCCAGGTACGCAGTATTTT. It codes for CAWSESPGTQYF.

DNA for the CDR3: TGTGCCAGCAGCTTAGGCGGAGGAGGAGCAGAGACCCAGTACTTC. Translating it yields CASSLGGGGAETQYF. The chain couples TRBV7-3 to TRBJ2-5, with D possibly TRBD2 on 5 matching bases. Germline CDR1 reads SGHTA; CDR2 reads FQGTGA. CDR3 size: 15 residues. Trimming removed 2 bases from V and 4 bases from J, with 14 bases in between.

CDR3 DNA: TGTGCCAGCAGCTCATTCAATGAGCAGTTCTTC. This codes for CASSSFNEQFF. V is TRBV5-6 and J is TRBJ2-1; no clear D. Trimming took 3 bases from V and 6 from J, leaving 4 bases between them. The length of the CDR3 is 11 residues. Germline CDR1 and CDR2: SGHDT and YYEEEE.

The J gene is TRBJ2-5, the V gene TRBV9; D is undetermined. The V gene lost 0 bases and the J gene lost 3 bases, with 6 bases spanning the gap. CDR3 length: 13 residues. Germline lookup yields CDR1 SGDLS and CDR2 YYNGEE. CDR3 coding DNA: TGTGCCAGCAGCGTAGGAGTCGAAGAGACCCAGTACTTC. Amino acid sequence: CASSVGVEETQYF.